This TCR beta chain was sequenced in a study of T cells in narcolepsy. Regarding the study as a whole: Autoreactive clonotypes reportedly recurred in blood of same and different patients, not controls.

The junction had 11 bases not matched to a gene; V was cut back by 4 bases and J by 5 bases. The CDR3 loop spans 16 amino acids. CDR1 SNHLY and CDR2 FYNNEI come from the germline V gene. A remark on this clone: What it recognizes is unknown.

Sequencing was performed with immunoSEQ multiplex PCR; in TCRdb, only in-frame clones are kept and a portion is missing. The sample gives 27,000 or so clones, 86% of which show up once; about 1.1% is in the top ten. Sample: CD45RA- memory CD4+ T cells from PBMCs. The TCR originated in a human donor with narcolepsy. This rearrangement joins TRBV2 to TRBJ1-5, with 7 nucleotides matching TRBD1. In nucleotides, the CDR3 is TGTGCCAGCAGTGTGGGCGGGGCGCAGGGGGATCAGCCCCAGCATTTT. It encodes CASSVGGAQGDQPQHF.